Here is one TCR beta chain with its context. Its specific antigen is unknown. The input lacks base qualities; no much larger clone sits a single base away. The cohort consisted of 650 to 700 healthy bone marrow donors. All cohort members were sampled while nominally healthy, although unrecorded immune exposures were likely present. The donor was CMV seronegative and was included in the group of several hundred seronegative cohort members. Every donor gave a peripheral blood sample, and the peripheral blood mononuclear cells from that sample were used for TCR beta sequencing. Genomic DNA extraction from the blood cell samples was performed with the Qiagen DNeasy Blood Extraction Kit. The sample is drawn from a study of cytomegalovirus exposure and HLA in healthy donors (dated by TCRdb to 2015 to 2018). Some background on the complete study: In an earlier analysis of fewer than 750 of the donors, around 300 Gb of sequence data and 117 million unique TCR beta sequences from 150 million to 200 million T cells were reported. The study was designed to test whether signatures of past pathogen exposure could be identified by cataloging public T cell receptors. A later analysis re-examined previously published TCR beta repertoires from 610 or so donors and added high-resolution HLA genotyping to investigate patterns of TCR occurrence. Besides the first cohort of more than 650 subjects, a separate validation cohort made up of 120 or so different subjects was used. High-throughput TCR immunosequencing, statistical association of individual TCRs with disease status, and machine learning were combined to predict cytomegalovirus infection status. An early release that covered roughly 600 HLA-typed donors contained approximately 300 gigabases of sequencing data and 80 million or so unique TCR sequences. The T cell repertoires of several hundred subjects were profiled by immunosequencing and related to cytomegalovirus serostatus. Rather than using new phenotypic data, the later analysis identified candidate immune exposures from TCR beta sequences and from how often those sequences occurred across donors. All discovery cohort repertoires had been generated using a single sequencing platform. Of the approximately 400 genotyped donors, over 70% fell in the genetic ancestry cluster associated with self-reported Caucasian donors. Donor age, sex, ethnicity and CMV serostatus were collected together with the repertoire data. An earlier analysis of 587 of the donors used high-throughput TCR beta sequencing to judge whether each TCR beta V gene segment behaved as functional or pseudogenic. Across roughly 420 genotyped donors of the cohort, an average of about 200,000 unique TCR beta nucleotide sequences per donor were sequenced, and roughly 20% of those sequences were non-productive. A later genetic analysis took genome-wide SNP genotypes for about three fifths of the roughly 670 donors and used that subset as a discovery cohort. Because of strong linkage in the cohort, four to six DR-DQ haplotypes were treated as single units for association and clustering. Class I and class II HLA loci were covered by the typing at four-digit resolution. The number of donors typed differed by locus, with about 629-630 for A, B, C, DRB1 and DQB1, 522 for DQA1, 600 to 610 for DPA1, and about 450 for DPB1. Overall study outcomes, separate from this receptor: The 87-base-pair reads could not distinguish some IMGT-functional V segments, including TRBV6-2 and TRBV6-3, so those segments were excluded. At a false discovery rate of 0.05, a later analysis linked fewer than 20,000 TCR beta sequences to specific HLA alleles. According to a later analysis, most CMV-associated TCR beta chains appeared to be HLA-restricted, and the HLA associations seemed to be driven largely by CMV exposure. A later analysis reported that several top co-occurrence clusters appeared linked to parvovirus B19, influenza, CMV and Epstein-Barr virus. In a later analysis, the rate of TCR association differed among HLA loci, with DRB1 alleles having the most associated TCRs and HLA-C alleles having the fewest. In both the original and validation cohorts, the classifier was reported to diagnose cytomegalovirus status with high specificity and sensitivity. The study listed 150 to 200 TCR beta chains as associated with cytomegalovirus. In vitro tests confirmed that three of the cytomegalovirus-associated TCR beta chains recognize cytomegalovirus antigens. CMV serostatus was the only immune exposure information available for the cohort. Strong co-occurrence of HLA alleles, especially DR and DQ, made assigning TCR associations to individual alleles difficult. Linkage disequilibrium might explain the correlated functional status among segregating V segments, but an unknown experimental factor could not be excluded. In this cohort, only TCR beta chains were sequenced, and detectable features were limited by the absence of alpha or paired-chain data. A further reported finding was that TCR beta sequences accurately predicted the HLA-A and HLA-B alleles for most subjects in the first cohort. An earlier analysis of approximately 540 of the donors showed that most TCR beta V segments appeared in productive rearrangements either about 87% or about 30% of the time, which broadly matched IMGT annotations. In a later genetic analysis, a missense DCLRE1C variant was associated with V-gene and J-gene trimming of TCR beta chains, and the association was replicated in an independent cohort. Most TCR sequences were seen in very few donors, while some public TCRs were found in many individuals. The earlier analysis of approximately 560 of the donors excluded some 15 rarely observed V segments, including chromosome 9 orphons, because counts were too low. The sequencing pipeline was judged likely to have produced a cluster of highly shared sequence variants as a technical artifact. In a later analysis, HLA-associated TCR beta chains were found to be more clonally expanded and to have lower generation probabilities than equally common non-associated chains. The presence/absence analyses assumed that sequencing depth was roughly uniform across donors, and that assumption may not be true. In a later genetic analysis, fewer N-insertions in productive TCRs were reported among donors in an Asian-associated ancestry cluster than the roughly 670-donor mean. According to the authors, the approach could potentially be generalized to other disease states and immunological phenotypes. Because HLA typing was unavailable for some donors at each locus, only the typed subset was used in association tests.

Including the terminal cysteine and phenylalanine, the CDR3 comprises 13 residues. Only the CDR3 DNA stays, 39 bases, in frame from base 1. From the germline V gene, CDR1 is MDHEN and CDR2 is SYDVKM. The trim is 5 bases for V and 5 bases for J, with a gap of 12 bases between the germline ends. Receptors were amplified or captured by the immunoSEQ multiplex PCR assay. For the multiplex PCR, a mixture combining 60 forward primers for TCR Vbeta segments and 13 reverse primers for TCR Jbeta segments was used. Amplification of the CDR3 region of rearranged TCR beta genes was performed with a multiplex PCR assay on genomic DNA. The Illumina HiSeq System was used to sequence the amplified TCR beta libraries as 87-base-pair reads. In the authors' own workflow: A later analysis counted approximately 74 million unique TCR beta chains across the 650 to 800 repertoires, and around 12 million of these chains were shared by at least two donors. To remove PCR and sequencing errors, raw reads were error-corrected and collapsed into unique sequences using a nearest-neighbor algorithm that merged closely related sequences. V, D and J gene segments were assigned by aligning CDR3 sequences to IMGT reference sequences. For a sequence to be retained, a match of at least six nucleotides to both a V gene segment and a J gene segment was required. Rearrangements were called productive when the CDR3 lacked stop codons and stayed in frame with V and J; all others were non-productive. CDR3 was defined according to IMGT convention as the region running from the second conserved V-encoded cysteine to the conserved J-encoded phenylalanine. The earlier analysis of roughly 590 of the donors excluded sequences that lacked an unambiguous match to a single V gene segment. An earlier analysis of over 450 of the donors classified V segments as functional when productive rearrangements were above 56.7% and as segregating when the standard deviation between donors was above 5%. A statistical classification framework was developed to diagnose cytomegalovirus status using the catalog of TCR beta chain sequences. A later analysis assigned V and J genes by comparing TCR nucleotide sequences with IMGT/GENE-DB human TR gene sequences. Using the TCRdist pipeline, a later analysis assigned CDR3 sequences along with most-parsimonious VDJ recombination scenarios. A later analysis defined each TCR beta chain by its CDR3 amino acid sequence plus V-gene family, and excluded reads lacking a unique V-gene family. In a later analysis, approximately 590 highly shared, low-generation-probability nucleotide sequences were removed to address suspected cross-contamination and a sequencing artifact. In a later analysis, a clonal expansion index for each public chain was calculated from normalized within-repertoire ranks of inferred template counts. Generation probabilities in a later analysis came from a VDJ recombination model fitted to out-of-frame rearrangements, and those results were checked against IGoR. In a later analysis, hypergeometric tests were used to score TCR-TCR, TCR-HLA and TCR-CMV co-occurrence, with a repertoire-size bias correction applied to TCR pairs. To estimate false discovery rates, a later analysis permuted the HLA or CMV assignments 20 times. In a later analysis, co-occurring TCRs were grouped using DBSCAN, with TCRdist sequence similarity added in when clustering inside HLA-allele-positive subsets. Repertoires with fewer than 30,000 or more than 120,000 public chains, plus five repertoires with anomalous nucleotide sharing, were excluded from co-occurrence clustering. What TCRdb holds here is the immuneACCESS table cut down to in-frame rearrangements. Part of the clones is not present; checked against another copy, under half of the missing clones reflect an unresolved V gene, and the others are unexplained. The V and J calls and the clone size are those of that table, but D and trimming were determined from the DNA. Recorded for this sample are some 130,000 clones; 75% to 85% of them occurred a single time. The biggest ten clones account for 1% of the sample.

The sequenced sample consisted of PBMCs. The TCR sequence derives from a man in his forties in good health and CMV-seronegative. Recombination joined TRBV28 with TRBJ2-5; D gene: possibly TRBD2, on 6 matching bases. The CDR3 region has the sequence CASSRGSMETQYF. The DNA is TGTGCCAGCAGTCGGGGGAGTATGGAGACCCAGTACTTC.